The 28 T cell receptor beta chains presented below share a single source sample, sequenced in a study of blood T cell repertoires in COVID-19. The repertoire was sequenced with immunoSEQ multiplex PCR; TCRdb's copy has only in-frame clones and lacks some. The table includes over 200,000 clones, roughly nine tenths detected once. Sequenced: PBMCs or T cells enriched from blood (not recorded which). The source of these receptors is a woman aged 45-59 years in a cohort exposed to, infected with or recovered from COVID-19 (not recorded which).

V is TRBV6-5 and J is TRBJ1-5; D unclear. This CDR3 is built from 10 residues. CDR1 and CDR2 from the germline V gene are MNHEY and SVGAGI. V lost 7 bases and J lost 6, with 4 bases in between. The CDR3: CASNGQPQHF. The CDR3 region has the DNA TGTGCCAGCAACGGTCAGCCCCAGCATTTT.

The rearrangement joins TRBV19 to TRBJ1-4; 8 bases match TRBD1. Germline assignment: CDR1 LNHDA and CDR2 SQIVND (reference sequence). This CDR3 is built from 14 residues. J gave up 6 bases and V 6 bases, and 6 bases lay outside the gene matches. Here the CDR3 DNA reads TGTGCCAGTAGCGACGACAGGGGTCATGAAAAACTGTTTTTT. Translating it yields CASSDDRGHEKLFF. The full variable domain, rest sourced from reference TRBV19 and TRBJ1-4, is DGGITQSPKYLFRKEGQNVTLSCEQNLNHDAMYWYRQDPGQGLRLIYYSQIVNDFQKGDIAEGYSVSREKKESFPLTVTSAQKNPTAFYLCASSDDRGHEKLFFGSGTQLSVL.

This CDR3 reads CASNRAYTDRSTISTGELFF. The CDR3 DNA reads TGTGCCAGCAACCGCGCCTATACCGACAGGAGTACTATTAGTACCGGGGAGCTGTTTTTT. The chain is built from TRBV9 and TRBJ2-2, with D possibly TRBD1 on 6 matching bases. V lost 6 bases, J lost 5 bases, and 32 bases lay in between. The CDR3 is made up of 20 amino acids. CDR1 is SGDLS and CDR2 is YYNGEE in the germline V gene.

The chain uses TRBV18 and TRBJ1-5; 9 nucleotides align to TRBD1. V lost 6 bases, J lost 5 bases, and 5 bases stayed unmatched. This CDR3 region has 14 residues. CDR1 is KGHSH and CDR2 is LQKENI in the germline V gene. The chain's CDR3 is CASSMTGGDQPQHF. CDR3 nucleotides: TGTGCCAGCTCGATGACAGGGGGAGATCAGCCCCAGCATTTT.

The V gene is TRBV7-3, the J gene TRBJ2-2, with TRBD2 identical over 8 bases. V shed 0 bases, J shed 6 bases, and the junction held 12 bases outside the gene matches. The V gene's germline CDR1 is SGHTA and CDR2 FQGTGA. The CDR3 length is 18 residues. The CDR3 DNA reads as TGTGCCAGCAGCTTAACGACAGCGGGGGCAGTTAAATCCGGGGAGCTGTTTTTT. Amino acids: CASSLTTAGAVKSGELFF. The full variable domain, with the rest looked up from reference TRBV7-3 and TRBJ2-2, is GAGVSQTPSNKVTEKGKYVELRCDPISGHTALYWYRQSLGQGPEFLIYFQGTGAADDSGLPNDRFFAVRPEGSVSTLKIQRTERGDSAVYLCASSLTTAGAVKSGELFFGEGSRLTVL.

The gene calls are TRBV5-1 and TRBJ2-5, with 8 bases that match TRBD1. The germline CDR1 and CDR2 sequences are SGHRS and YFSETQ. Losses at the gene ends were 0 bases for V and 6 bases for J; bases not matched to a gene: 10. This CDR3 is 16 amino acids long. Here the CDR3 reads CASSLAAGGAYKTQYF. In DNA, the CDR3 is TGCGCCAGCAGCTTGGCGGCAGGGGGCGCTTACAAGACCCAGTACTTC.

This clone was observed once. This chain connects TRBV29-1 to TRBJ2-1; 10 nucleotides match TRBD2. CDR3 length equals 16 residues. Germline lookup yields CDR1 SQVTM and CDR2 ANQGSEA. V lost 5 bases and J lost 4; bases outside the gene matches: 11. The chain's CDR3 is CSVRSGGATGYNEQFF. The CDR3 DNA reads TGCAGCGTTCGAAGCGGGGGGGCCACTGGGTACAATGAGCAGTTCTTC.

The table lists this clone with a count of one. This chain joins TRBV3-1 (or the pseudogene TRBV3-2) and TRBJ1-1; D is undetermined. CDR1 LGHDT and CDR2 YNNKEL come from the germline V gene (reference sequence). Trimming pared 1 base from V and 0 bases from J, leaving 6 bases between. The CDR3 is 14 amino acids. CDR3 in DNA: TGTGCCAGCAGCCAAGCAGGAATGAACACTGAAGCTTTCTTT. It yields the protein CASSQAGMNTEAFF.

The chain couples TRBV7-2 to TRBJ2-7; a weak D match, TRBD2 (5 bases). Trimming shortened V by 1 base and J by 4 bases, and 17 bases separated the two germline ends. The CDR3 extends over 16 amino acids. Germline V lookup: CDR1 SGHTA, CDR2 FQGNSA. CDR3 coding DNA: TGTGCCAGCAGCTTAGAACTAAAGCGGCCTAGTTACGAGCAGTACTTC. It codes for CASSLELKRPSYEQYF.

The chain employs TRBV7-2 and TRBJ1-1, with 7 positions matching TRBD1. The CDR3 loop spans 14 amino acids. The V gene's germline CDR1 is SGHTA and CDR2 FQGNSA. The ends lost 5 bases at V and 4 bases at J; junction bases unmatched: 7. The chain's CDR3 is CASSPRQGGTEAFF. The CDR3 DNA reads TGTGCCAGCAGCCCTAGACAGGGTGGCACTGAAGCTTTCTTT.

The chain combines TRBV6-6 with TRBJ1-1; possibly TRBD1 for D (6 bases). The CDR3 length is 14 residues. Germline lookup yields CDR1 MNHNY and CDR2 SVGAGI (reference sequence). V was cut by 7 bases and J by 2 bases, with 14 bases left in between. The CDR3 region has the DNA TGTGCCAGCATCTTTGAGGGGGTCAACACTGAAGCTTTCTTT. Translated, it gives CASIFEGVNTEAFF.

The DNA for the CDR3 is TGTGCCAGCTCACCGACACGCAATCAGCCCCAGCATTTT. Its translation is CASSPTRNQPQHF. The chain has TRBV18 and TRBJ1-5; D call uncertain. Germline values: CDR1 KGHSH, CDR2 LQKENI. Trimming removed 3 bases from V and 2 bases from J, with 5 bases in between. This CDR3 has 13 amino acids.

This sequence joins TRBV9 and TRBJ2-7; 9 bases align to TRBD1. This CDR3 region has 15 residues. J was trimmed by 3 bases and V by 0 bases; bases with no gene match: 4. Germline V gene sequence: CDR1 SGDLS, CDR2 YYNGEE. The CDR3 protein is CASSVAWDRVYEQYF. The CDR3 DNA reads TGTGCCAGCAGCGTAGCGTGGGACAGGGTCTACGAGCAGTACTTC.

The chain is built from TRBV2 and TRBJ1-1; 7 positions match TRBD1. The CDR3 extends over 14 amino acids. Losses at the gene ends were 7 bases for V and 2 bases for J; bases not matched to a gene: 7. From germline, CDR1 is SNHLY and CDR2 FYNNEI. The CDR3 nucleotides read TGTGCCAGCAAGGACAGGAATAGAAACACTGAAGCTTTCTTT. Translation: CASKDRNRNTEAFF.

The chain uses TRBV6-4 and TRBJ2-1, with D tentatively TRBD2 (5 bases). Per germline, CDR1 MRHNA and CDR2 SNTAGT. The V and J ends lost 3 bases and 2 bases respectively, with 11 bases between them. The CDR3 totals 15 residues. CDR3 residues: CASSEQLGPYNEQFF. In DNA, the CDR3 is TGTGCCAGCAGTGAACAACTAGGCCCCTACAATGAGCAGTTCTTC.

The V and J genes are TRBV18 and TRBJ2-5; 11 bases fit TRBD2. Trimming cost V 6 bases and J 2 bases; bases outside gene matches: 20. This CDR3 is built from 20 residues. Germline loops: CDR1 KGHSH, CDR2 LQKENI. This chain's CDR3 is CASSPRASGGPRHFQETQYF. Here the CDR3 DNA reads TGTGCCAGCTCCCCTCGGGCTAGCGGGGGGCCCCGCCACTTTCAAGAGACCCAGTACTTC.

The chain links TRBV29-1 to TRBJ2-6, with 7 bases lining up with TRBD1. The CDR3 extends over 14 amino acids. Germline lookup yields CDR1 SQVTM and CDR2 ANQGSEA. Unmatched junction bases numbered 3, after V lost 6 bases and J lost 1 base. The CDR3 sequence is CSVRQGSGANVLTF. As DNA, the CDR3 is TGCAGCGTCAGACAGGGTTCTGGGGCCAACGTCCTGACTTTC.

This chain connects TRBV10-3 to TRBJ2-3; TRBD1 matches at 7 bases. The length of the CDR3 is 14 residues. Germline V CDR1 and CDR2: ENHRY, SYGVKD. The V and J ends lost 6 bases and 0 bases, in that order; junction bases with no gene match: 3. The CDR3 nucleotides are TGTGCCATCAGACAGACAGGGAGCACAGATACGCAGTATTTT. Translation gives CAIRQTGSTDTQYF.

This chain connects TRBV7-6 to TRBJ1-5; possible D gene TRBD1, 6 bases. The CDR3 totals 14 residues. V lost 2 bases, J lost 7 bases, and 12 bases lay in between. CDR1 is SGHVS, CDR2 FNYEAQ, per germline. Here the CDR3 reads CASSLPGAWQPQHF. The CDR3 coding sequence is TGTGCCAGCAGCTTACCAGGGGCTTGGCAGCCCCAGCATTTT.

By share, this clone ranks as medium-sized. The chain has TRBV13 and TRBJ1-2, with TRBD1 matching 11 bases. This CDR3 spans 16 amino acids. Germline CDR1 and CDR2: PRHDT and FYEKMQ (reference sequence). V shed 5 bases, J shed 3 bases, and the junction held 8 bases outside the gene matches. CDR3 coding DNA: TGTGCCAGCAGCAACCGGGACAGGGGGGAATACTATGGCTACACCTTC. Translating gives CASSNRDRGEYYGYTF.

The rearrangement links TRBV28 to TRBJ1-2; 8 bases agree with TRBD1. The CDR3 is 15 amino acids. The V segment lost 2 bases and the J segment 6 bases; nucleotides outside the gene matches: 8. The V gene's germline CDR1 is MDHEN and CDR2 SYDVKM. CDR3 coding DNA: TGTGCCAGCAGTTTAGGAGGACAGGGACGGGATGGCTACACCTTC. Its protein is CASSLGGQGRDGYTF.

CDR3 protein: CASSSGTSGAYEQYF. The CDR3 DNA sequence: TGTGCCAGCAGCTCCGGGACTAGCGGAGCCTACGAGCAGTACTTC. This rearrangement joins TRBV7-2 to TRBJ2-7, with TRBD2 matching over 11 bases. V lost 4 bases, J lost 2 bases, and 4 bases stayed unmatched. The CDR3 loop spans 15 amino acids. Per the germline V gene, CDR1 is SGHTA and CDR2 is FQGNSA.

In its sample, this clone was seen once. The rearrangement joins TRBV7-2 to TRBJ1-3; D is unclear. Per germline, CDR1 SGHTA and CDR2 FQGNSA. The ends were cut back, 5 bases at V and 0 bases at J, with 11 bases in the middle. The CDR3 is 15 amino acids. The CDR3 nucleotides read TGTGCCAGCAGCAGAGGAGGAAGCTCTGGAAACACCATATATTTT. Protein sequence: CASSRGGSSGNTIYF. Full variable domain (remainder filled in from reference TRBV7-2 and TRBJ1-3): GAGVSQSPSNKVTEKGKDVELRCDPISGHTALYWYRQSLGQGLEFLIYFQGNSAPDKSGLPSDRFSAERTGGSVSTLTIQRTQQEDSAVYLCASSRGGSSGNTIYFGEGSWLTVV.

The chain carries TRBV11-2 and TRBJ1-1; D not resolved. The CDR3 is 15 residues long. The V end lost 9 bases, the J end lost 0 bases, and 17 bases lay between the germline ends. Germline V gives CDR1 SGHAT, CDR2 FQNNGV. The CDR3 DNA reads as TGTGCCAGTTGTCGAGCAGGCGGGATGAACACTGAAGCTTTCTTT. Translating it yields CASCRAGGMNTEAFF.

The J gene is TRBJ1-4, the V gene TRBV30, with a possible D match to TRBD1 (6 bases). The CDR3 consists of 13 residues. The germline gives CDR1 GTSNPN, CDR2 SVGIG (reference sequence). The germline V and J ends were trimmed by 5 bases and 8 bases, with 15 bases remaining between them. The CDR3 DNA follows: TGTGCCTGGGTGCCACAGGGTGGGGAAAAACTGTTTTTT. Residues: CAWVPQGGEKLFF. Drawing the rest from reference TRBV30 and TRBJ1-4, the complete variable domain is SQTIHQWPATLVQPVGSPLSLECTVEGTSNPNLYWYRQAAGRGLQLLFYSVGIGQISSEVPQNLSASRPQDRQFILSSKKLLLSDSGFYLCAWVPQGGEKLFFGSGTQLSVL.

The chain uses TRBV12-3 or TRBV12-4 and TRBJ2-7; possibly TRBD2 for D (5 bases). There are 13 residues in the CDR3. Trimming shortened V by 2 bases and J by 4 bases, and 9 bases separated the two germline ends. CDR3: CASSLPPGYEQYF. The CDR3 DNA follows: TGTGCCAGCAGTTTACCCCCGGGATACGAGCAGTACTTC.

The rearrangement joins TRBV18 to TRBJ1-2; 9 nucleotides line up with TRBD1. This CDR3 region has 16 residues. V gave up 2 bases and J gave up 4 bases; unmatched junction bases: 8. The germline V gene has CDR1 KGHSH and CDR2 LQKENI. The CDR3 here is CASSPGTGKGSYGYTF. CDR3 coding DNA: TGTGCCAGCTCACCAGGGACAGGGAAGGGGAGCTATGGCTACACCTTC.

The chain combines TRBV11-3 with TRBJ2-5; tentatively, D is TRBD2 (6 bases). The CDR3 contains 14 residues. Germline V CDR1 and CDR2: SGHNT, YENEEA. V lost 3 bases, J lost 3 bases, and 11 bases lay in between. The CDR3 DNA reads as TGTGCCAGCAGCTTCGGGGGTCTTAAAGAGACCCAGTACTTC. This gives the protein CASSFGGLKETQYF.